Sequencing of this T cell receptor beta chain was carried out in a study of cytomegalovirus exposure and HLA in healthy donors. Study-wide background: An earlier analysis identified 120 million or so unique TCR beta sequences in 150 million to 200 million T cells. Study-wide findings and caveats: Most CMV-associated TCR beta chains were later found to appear HLA-restricted. Accurate HLA-A and HLA-B prediction from TCR beta sequences was reported for most subjects.

The trim removed 3 bases at V and 3 bases at J, leaving 9 bases unmatched. The CDR3 is made up of 16 amino acids. About this clone: Its antigen remains unidentified.

Amplification used 60 Vbeta primers and 13 Jbeta primers. Clones were read by immunoSEQ multiplex PCR, and TCRdb kept only the in-frame ones, dropping some. The sample contains about 250,000 clones, about 90% of which appear only once. The chain uses TRBV5-3 and TRBJ1-5; 7 nucleotides agree with TRBD1. TRBV5-3 is classed as an ORF, of uncertain function. The receptor's source is a girl aged 2-10 years in good health and CMV-seronegative. Sequenced material: PBMCs. The CDR3 region is CARSSVDREFNQPQHF. The CDR3 DNA reads TGTGCCAGAAGCTCCGTTGACAGGGAATTCAATCAGCCCCAGCATTTT.